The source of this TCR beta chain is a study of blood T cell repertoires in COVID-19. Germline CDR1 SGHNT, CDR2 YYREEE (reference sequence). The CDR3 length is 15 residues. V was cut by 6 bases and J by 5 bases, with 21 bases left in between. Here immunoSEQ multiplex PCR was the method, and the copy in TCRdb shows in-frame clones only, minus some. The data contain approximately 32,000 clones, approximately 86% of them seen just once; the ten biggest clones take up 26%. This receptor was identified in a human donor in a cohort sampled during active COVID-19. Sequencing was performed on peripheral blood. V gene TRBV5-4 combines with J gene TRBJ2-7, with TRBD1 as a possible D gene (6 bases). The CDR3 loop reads CASTPKQGRGNEQYF. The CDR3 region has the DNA TGTGCCAGCACCCCCAAACAGGGTCGAGGGAACGAGCAGTACTTC. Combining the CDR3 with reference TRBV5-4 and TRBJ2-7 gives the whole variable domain ETGVTQSPTHLIKTRGQQVTLRCSSQSGHNTVSWYQQALGQGPQFIFQYYREEENGRGNFPPRFSGLQFPNYSSELNVNALELDDSALYLCASTPKQGRGNEQYFGPGTRLTVT.